Below, 25 T cell receptor beta chains from the same sample are listed, as sequenced in a study of spatial heterogeneity in lung cancer. TCRdb reprocessed the 5' RACE reads via MiXCR and lists one record per CDR3 protein. The sample consists of some 44,000 distinct CDR3 sequences, 12% to 15% of them appearing once. Time point noted: sample taken at primary tumor resection. The material was PBMCs, obtained at surgery. The receptor source for this set is a male donor with early-stage non-small cell lung cancer.

The V gene is TRBV3-1, the J gene TRBJ2-7; 8 bases fit TRBD2. The length of the CDR3 is 15 residues. V dropped 1 base and J dropped 6; count of bases not matched to a gene: 8. The germline CDR1 and CDR2 sequences are LGHDT and YNNKEL (reference sequence). The CDR3 region is CASSQGTSMRSEQYF. The CDR3 bases are TGTGCCAGCAGCCAAGGGACTAGCATGAGAAGCGAGCAGTACTTC.

The chain combines TRBV7-9 with TRBJ2-7, with a tentative D call TRBD2 (5 bases). The V gene lost 1 base and the J gene lost 2 bases, with 6 bases spanning the gap. The germline V gene encodes CDR1 SEHNR and CDR2 FQNEAQ (reference sequence). CDR3 length equals 13 residues. CDR3 sequence reads: CASSLDGTYEQYF. The CDR3 DNA sequence: TGTGCCAGCAGCTTAGACGGGACCTACGAGCAGTACTTC.

This clonotype was picked up a small number of times. The V call is TRBV28, the J call TRBJ1-5, with D unresolved. The length of the CDR3 is 12 residues. With 4 bases removed from V and 3 bases from J, the gap between germline ends came to 4 bases. Germline V gene sequence: CDR1 MDHEN, CDR2 SYDVKM. CDR3 region: CASSWVNQPQHF. The CDR3 DNA sequence: TGTGCCAGCAGTTGGGTCAATCAGCCCCAGCATTTT.

This clonotype has a handful of counts. The chain employs TRBV3-1 and TRBJ2-7, with D maybe TRBD1 (6 bases). CDR1 is LGHDT, CDR2 YNNKEL, per germline (reference sequence). The ends were cut back, 4 bases at V and 3 bases at J, with 16 bases in the middle. This CDR3 has 15 amino acids. Here the CDR3 DNA reads TGTGCCAGCAGCCGCCCGAGACAGGAGATCTACGAGCAGTACTTC. Its translation: CASSRPRQEIYEQYF.

This clonotype was recorded many times. The gene calls are TRBV7-6 and TRBJ1-4, with D perhaps TRBD1 (5 bases). The CDR3 is 15 residues long. V was pared by 1 base and J by 8 bases, with 14 bases between. Germline V lookup: CDR1 SGHVS, CDR2 FNYEAQ. CDR3 sequence (DNA): TGTGCCAGCAGCTTAGGGTTGGGGGATCGGGAAAAACTGTTTTTT. Protein: CASSLGLGDREKLFF.

This clonotype was observed many times. The chain is built from TRBV29-1 and TRBJ2-3; TRBD2 is a possible D gene (6 bases). CDR3 length equals 14 residues. Germline V gene sequence: CDR1 SQVTM, CDR2 ANQGSEA. Trimming took 1 base from V and 4 from J, leaving 12 bases between them. The CDR3 is CSVEGSGLADTQYF. CDR3 coding DNA: TGCAGCGTTGAAGGGAGCGGGCTGGCAGATACGCAGTATTTT.

The CDR3 region is CASSRLDTAIAQHF. The CDR3 bases are TGCGCCAGCAGCCGCCTGGACACCGCTATAGCCCAGCATTTT. The V gene is TRBV5-1, the J gene TRBJ1-5; tentative D call: TRBD1 (5 bases). The CDR3 runs 14 residues. Trimming cost V 4 bases and J 11 bases, with 19 bases left between them. In germline, CDR1 is SGHRS, CDR2 YFSETQ.

V is TRBV28 and J is TRBJ1-2; D unclear. The CDR3 has 15 residues. From germline, CDR1 is MDHEN and CDR2 SYDVKM. The germline V and J ends were trimmed by 6 bases and 2 bases, with 16 bases remaining between them. CDR3 bases: TGTGCCAGCAGCCTAGGGTATCGCAACAACTATGGCTACACCTTC. It encodes CASSLGYRNNYGYTF.

J is TRBJ1-5 and V is TRBV13; D gene uncertain. Trimming removed 0 bases at V and 2 bases at J, with 5 bases between. The CDR3 runs 14 residues. The germline V gene has CDR1 PRHDT and CDR2 FYEKMQ (reference sequence). CDR3 sequence (DNA): TGTGCCAGCAGCTTAGGCAGGCGCAATCAGCCCCAGCATTTT. Protein product: CASSLGRRNQPQHF.

This clonotype was observed a few times. V gene TRBV4-2 combines with J gene TRBJ2-7; D perhaps matches TRBD1 (6 bases). The CDR3 has 14 amino acids. Germline CDR1 reads LGHNA; CDR2 reads YNFKEQ. The ends were cut back, 2 bases at V and 3 bases at J, with 11 bases in the middle. DNA for the CDR3: TGTGCCAGCAGCCAACTACAGGGATACTACGAGCAGTACTTC. Its translation is CASSQLQGYYEQYF.

The chain combines TRBV11-1 with TRBJ2-7; D ambiguous. V shed 1 base and J shed 6 bases, with 13 bases lying between them. Germline CDR1 reads SGHAT; CDR2 reads FQDESV (reference sequence). The CDR3 totals 14 residues. CDR3 bases: TGTGCCAGCAGCTTAGATAGATCCAATGGCGAGCAGTACTTC. It yields the protein CASSLDRSNGEQYF.

This clonotype was detected ten times or more. The V gene is TRBV29-1, the J gene TRBJ2-7; D gene uncertain. This CDR3 is built from 11 residues. V shed 6 bases and J shed 2 bases, with 8 bases lying between them. Germline-derived CDR1 and CDR2 are SQVTM and ANQGSEA. The CDR3 nucleotides are TGCAGCGTAGTAACTACCTACGAGCAGTACTTC. This sequence encodes CSVVTTYEQYF.

This clonotype was detected only a few times. This chain connects TRBV7-2 to TRBJ1-1; no definite D call. V was clipped by 5 bases and J by 10 bases, with 17 bases between them. The CDR3 is 13 amino acids. The germline V gene encodes CDR1 SGHTA and CDR2 FQGNSA. CDR3 region: CASSPVWTAGAFF. CDR3 bases: TGTGCCAGCAGCCCCGTATGGACCGCGGGAGCTTTCTTT.

This chain links TRBV10-2 with TRBJ2-2; 8 bases are a match to TRBD2. Germline values: CDR1 WSHSY, CDR2 SAAADI. V shed 6 bases, J shed 0 bases, and the junction held 6 bases outside the gene matches. This CDR3 has 16 amino acids. DNA of the CDR3: TGCGCCAGCAGCCAACTAGCGGTCGCGAACACCGGGGAGCTGTTTTTT. Translated, it gives CASSQLAVANTGELFF.

This clonotype has only a few counts. This chain links TRBV12-3 or TRBV12-4 with TRBJ1-6; no reliable D call. The CDR3 is 14 amino acids. V was shortened by 7 bases and J by 7 bases, with 14 bases between the two germline ends. Written as DNA, the CDR3 is TGTGCCAGCACTCCAACAGTGGCCAATTCACCCCTCCACTTT. Its protein is CASTPTVANSPLHF.

The gene calls are TRBV6-2 or TRBV6-3 and TRBJ2-5; D remains unclear. The germline V gene encodes CDR1 MNHEY and CDR2 SVGEGT. This CDR3 spans 13 amino acids. Trimming removed 6 bases from V and 7 bases from J, with 15 bases in between. The CDR3 protein is CASSPAGDRTQYF. CDR3 sequence (DNA): TGTGCCAGCAGCCCGGCTGGGGATAGGACCCAGTACTTC.

This clonotype was recorded at least ten times. The V and J genes are TRBV4-1 and TRBJ2-7; the match to TRBD2 covers 15 bases. Germline V CDR1 and CDR2: MGHRA, YSYEKL. V shed 4 bases and J 3 bases; nucleotides not matched to a gene: 1. The CDR3 length is 15 residues. The CDR3 DNA reads TGCGCCAGCAGCCGGGGACTAGCGGGAGGCTACGAGCAGTACTTC. Translation: CASSRGLAGGYEQYF.

This clonotype was counted ten times or more. The chain combines TRBV7-9 with TRBJ2-3; no clear D gene. The V gene lost 5 bases and the J gene lost 6 bases, with 6 bases spanning the gap. CDR1 is SEHNR, CDR2 FQNEAQ, per germline (reference sequence). This CDR3 spans 11 amino acids. As DNA, the CDR3 is TGTGCCAGCAGCGAGTTGGATACGCAGTATTTT. This sequence encodes CASSELDTQYF.

Only a few counts were recorded for this clonotype. The gene calls are TRBV28 and TRBJ1-1; D call uncertain. The germline V gene encodes CDR1 MDHEN and CDR2 SYDVKM. The CDR3 has 11 amino acids. Trimming shortened V by 7 bases and J by 11 bases, and 14 bases separated the two germline ends. This chain's CDR3 is CASKFGQGAFF. The CDR3 bases are TGTGCCAGCAAATTTGGTCAAGGGGCTTTCTTT.

This clonotype was seen many times. This chain connects TRBV12-3 or TRBV12-4 to TRBJ2-7; 7 nucleotides align to TRBD1. The V and J ends lost 2 bases and 2 bases, in that order; junction bases with no gene match: 3. CDR3 length: 14 amino acids. The CDR3 sequence is CASSLLDRTYEQYF. CDR3 nucleotide sequence: TGTGCCAGCAGTTTATTGGACAGGACCTACGAGCAGTACTTC.

This clonotype was detected only a few times. V usage is TRBV5-4 and J usage is TRBJ1-2; 9 positions agree with TRBD1. CDR1 and CDR2 (germline): SGHNT, YYREEE (reference sequence). This CDR3 spans 15 amino acids. J lost 2 bases, V lost 5 bases, and 7 bases had no gene match. This CDR3 reads CASSRVGQGNYGYTF. The CDR3 DNA reads TGTGCCAGCAGTAGGGTCGGACAGGGGAACTATGGCTACACCTTC.

Written as DNA, the CDR3 is TGTGCCAGCAGTTTACCACCCGGACAGGAGACCCAGTACTTC. It is translated as CASSLPPGQETQYF. The chain is built from TRBV12-3 or TRBV12-4 and TRBJ2-5; D perhaps matches TRBD1 (6 bases). This CDR3 has 14 residues. The ends were cut back, 2 bases at V and 5 bases at J, with 12 bases in the middle.

This clonotype has just a few counts. This rearrangement joins TRBV12-3 or TRBV12-4 to TRBJ2-1; D is ambiguous. V was clipped by 2 bases and J by 5 bases, with 7 bases between them. The CDR3 loop spans 13 amino acids. Here the CDR3 reads CASSLQENNEQFF. CDR3 DNA sequence: TGTGCCAGCAGTTTACAGGAAAACAATGAGCAGTTCTTC.

This clonotype was picked up a small number of times. The J gene is TRBJ1-6, the V gene TRBV28; D possibly corresponds to TRBD1 (6 bases). The germline V gene has CDR1 MDHEN and CDR2 SYDVKM. The CDR3 loop spans 17 amino acids. The V end was cut by 6 bases, the J end by 7 bases, with 22 bases between. The CDR3 sequence is CASSLYGRQGWNSPLHF. DNA for the CDR3: TGTGCCAGCAGCCTCTACGGCCGGCAGGGGTGGAATTCACCCCTCCACTTT.

The chain carries TRBV10-3 and TRBJ2-1, with a possible D match to TRBD2 (5 bases). The germline V and J ends were trimmed by 0 bases and 8 bases, with 20 bases remaining between them. The CDR3 is 17 amino acids. The germline V gene encodes CDR1 ENHRY and CDR2 SYGVKD. The CDR3 loop reads CAISESLASPGLDEQFF. CDR3 nucleotides: TGTGCCATCAGTGAGTCCCTGGCTAGCCCCGGGTTGGATGAGCAGTTCTTC.